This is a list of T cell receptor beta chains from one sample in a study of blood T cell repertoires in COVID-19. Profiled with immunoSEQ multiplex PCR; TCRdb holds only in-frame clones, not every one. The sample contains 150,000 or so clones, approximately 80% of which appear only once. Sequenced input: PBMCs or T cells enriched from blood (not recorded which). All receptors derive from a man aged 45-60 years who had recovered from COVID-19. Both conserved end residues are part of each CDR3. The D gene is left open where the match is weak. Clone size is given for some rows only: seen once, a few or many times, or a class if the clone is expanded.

DNA: TGTGCCAGCTCTAAGACAGAATATGGCTACACCTTC
CDR3: CASSKTEYGYTF
size: NA
V: TRBV28
D: NA
J: TRBJ1-2

DNA: TGTGCCAGCAGCCAGGCGGGACCCTCCAATTCACCCCTCCACTTT
CDR3: CASSQAGPSNSPLHF
size: NA
V: TRBV3-1/TRBV3-2
D: NA
J: TRBJ1-6

DNA: TGTGCCAGCAGCTCCCCGACGGTAGGGGATAATTCACCCCTCCACTTT
CDR3: CASSSPTVGDNSPLHF
size: NA
V: TRBV5-4
D: NA
J: TRBJ1-6

DNA: TGTGCCACCAGTGAGGACCCACGGGGGTACAATGAGCAGTTCTTC
CDR3: CATSEDPRGYNEQFF
size: NA
V: TRBV24-1
D: NA
J: TRBJ2-1

DNA: TGCAGCGCTAAAGAGCCCGGGACAATTCAGACGCAGTATTTT
CDR3: CSAKEPGTIQTQYF
size: NA
V: TRBV29-1
D: NA
J: TRBJ2-3

DNA: TGTGCCAGCAGCGCCGGGACAGGACCCTACAATGAGCAGTTCTTC
CDR3: CASSAGTGPYNEQFF
size: NA
V: TRBV7-3
D: TRBD1
J: TRBJ2-1

DNA: TGCGCCAGCAGCTGGACCGCGGGGGTCTCCTACAATGAGCAGTTCTTC
CDR3: CASSWTAGVSYNEQFF
size: NA
V: TRBV5-1
D: TRBD2
J: TRBJ2-1

DNA: TGTGCCAGCAGCACCGCTAGAGTCTATGGCTACACCTTC
CDR3: CASSTARVYGYTF
size: NA
V: TRBV11-2
D: NA
J: TRBJ1-2

DNA: TGTGCCAGTGGACAGGGATGGGGTGGCTACACCTTC
CDR3: CASGQGWGGYTF
size: NA
V: TRBV7-3
D: TRBD1
J: TRBJ1-2

DNA: TGTGCCAGCAGCTTATCGGGGGAAGGGGAAAAACTGTTTTTT
CDR3: CASSLSGEGEKLFF
size: NA
V: TRBV7-6
D: NA
J: TRBJ1-4

DNA: TGTGCCATCAGTTCATTTACCCCGGGGAATTCACCCCTCCACTTT
CDR3: CAISSFTPGNSPLHF
size: NA
V: TRBV10-3
D: NA
J: TRBJ1-6

DNA: TGTGCCATCAGTCCCGAGGGTCTCAGCACTGAAGCTTTCTTT
CDR3: CAISPEGLSTEAFF
size: NA
V: TRBV10-3
D: NA
J: TRBJ1-1

DNA: TGTGCCAGCTCACCAAGAGTTTCCTACGAGCAGTACTTC
CDR3: CASSPRVSYEQYF
size: NA
V: TRBV18
D: NA
J: TRBJ2-7

DNA: TGTGCCACCAGCAGAGATTTACAGGGATGGGAAAAACTGTTTTTT
CDR3: CATSRDLQGWEKLFF
size: NA
V: TRBV15
D: NA
J: TRBJ1-4

DNA: TGTGCCAGCTCAGCCACTAGCGGGGGAGAGCAGTACTTC
CDR3: CASSATSGGEQYF
size: NA
V: TRBV18
D: TRBD2
J: TRBJ2-7

DNA: TGTGCCAGCAGCCTGGGCCTCGCCACTTCGCAGCCCCAGCATTTT
CDR3: CASSLGLATSQPQHF
size: few
V: TRBV5-5
D: NA
J: TRBJ1-5

DNA: TGTGCCAGTAGTACCAACAATTACCAAGAGACCCAGTACTTC
CDR3: CASSTNNYQETQYF
size: NA
V: TRBV19
D: NA
J: TRBJ2-5

DNA: TGTGCCAGTAGTATGGAACGGAGCTATGGCTACACCTTC
CDR3: CASSMERSYGYTF
size: few
V: TRBV19
D: NA
J: TRBJ1-2

DNA: TGTGCCAGCAGCCAAACGGGACAGGGGAATAGAGAGACCCAGTACTTC
CDR3: CASSQTGQGNRETQYF
size: NA
V: TRBV3-1/TRBV3-2
D: TRBD1
J: TRBJ2-5

DNA: TGTGCCAGCAGCCCGCCGGGGGGGGTAACGAACACTGAAGCTTTCTTT
CDR3: CASSPPGGVTNTEAFF
size: NA
V: TRBV5-6
D: NA
J: TRBJ1-1

DNA: TGTGCCAGCAGCTTTAGGCAGGCAATCTCTGGAAACACCATATATTTT
CDR3: CASSFRQAISGNTIYF
size: once
V: TRBV7-2
D: NA
J: TRBJ1-3

DNA: TGCGCCAGCAGTCAAAGCGGGGTGAACTGCACAGATACGCAGTATTTT
CDR3: CASSQSGVNCTDTQYF
size: NA
V: TRBV23-1
D: TRBD2
J: TRBJ2-3

DNA: TGTGCCAGCACCCGACTAGCGGTTACCCACAATGAGCAGTTCTTC
CDR3: CASTRLAVTHNEQFF
size: NA
V: TRBV11-2
D: TRBD2
J: TRBJ2-1

DNA: TGCAGCGTTGCCGGGACTAGCGGGGGGGCTAGGGAGCAGTACTTC
CDR3: CSVAGTSGGAREQYF
size: NA
V: TRBV29-1
D: TRBD2
J: TRBJ2-7

DNA: TGCGCCAGCAGCTTGGAGGCGCGGGAGGCGGGCGAGCAGTACTTC
CDR3: CASSLEAREAGEQYF
size: few
V: TRBV5-1
D: TRBD2
J: TRBJ2-7

DNA: TGTGCCAGCAGCCAAGATCGGAGGGGCTTTCGCCGAGATACGCAGTATTTT
CDR3: CASSQDRRGFRRDTQYF
size: NA
V: TRBV14
D: NA
J: TRBJ2-3

DNA: TGCGCCAGCAGCCAAGATTTTACGGGGGTGAGGCCCCAGCATTTT
CDR3: CASSQDFTGVRPQHF
size: NA
V: TRBV4-1
D: NA
J: TRBJ1-5

DNA: TGTGCCAGTCAGACAGGGTCTGATGAAAAACTGTTTTTT
CDR3: CASQTGSDEKLFF
size: NA
V: TRBV19
D: TRBD1
J: TRBJ1-4

DNA: TGCGCCAGCAGGTTAAGGGGAGGGCTCGGTAATGAGCAGTTCTTC
CDR3: CASRLRGGLGNEQFF
size: NA
V: TRBV5-1
D: TRBD2
J: TRBJ2-1

DNA: TGCGCCAGCAGCTTATGGACGGGGAAGGGCACTGAAGCTTTCTTT
CDR3: CASSLWTGKGTEAFF
size: NA
V: TRBV5-1
D: NA
J: TRBJ1-1

DNA: TGTGCCAGCAGTCCCCCACTCAACTCCTACGAGCAGTACTTC
CDR3: CASSPPLNSYEQYF
size: NA
V: TRBV27
D: NA
J: TRBJ2-7

DNA: TGCGCCAGCAGCCAAGATAATCAGGGTGAGCAGCCCCAGCATTTT
CDR3: CASSQDNQGEQPQHF
size: few
V: TRBV4-3
D: NA
J: TRBJ1-5

DNA: TGCGCCAGCAGGTGGACAGGGGACTATGGCTACACCTTC
CDR3: CASRWTGDYGYTF
size: NA
V: TRBV5-1
D: TRBD1
J: TRBJ1-2

DNA: TGTGCCAGCAAAGCTGGTTCTGGTTGGAGTGCGCGCAATGAGCAGTTCTTC
CDR3: CASKAGSGWSARNEQFF
size: NA
V: TRBV2
D: NA
J: TRBJ2-1

DNA: TGCGCCAGCAGCTGGGGGGGATTGGAGACCCAGTACTTC
CDR3: CASSWGGLETQYF
size: NA
V: TRBV5-1
D: TRBD2
J: TRBJ2-5

DNA: TGTGCCAGCAGCCTGGGGGGGACAGATACGCAGTATTTT
CDR3: CASSLGGTDTQYF
size: NA
V: TRBV9
D: TRBD2
J: TRBJ2-3

DNA: TGCGCCAGCAGCTTGGGACAGGGGAGCTATGGCTACACCTTC
CDR3: CASSLGQGSYGYTF
size: once
V: TRBV5-1
D: TRBD1
J: TRBJ1-2

DNA: TGTGCCAGCAGCTCGGAAGAGACCCAGTACTTC
CDR3: CASSSEETQYF
size: NA
V: TRBV7-6
D: NA
J: TRBJ2-5

DNA: TGTGCCAGCAGGAGGGAGCCCTCGCCGTATTTT
CDR3: CASRREPSPYF
size: NA
V: TRBV2
D: NA
J: TRBJ2-3

DNA: TGTGCCAGCAGCTTAGTGCAGGGTCGGGAAGCTTTCTTT
CDR3: CASSLVQGREAFF
size: NA
V: TRBV7-2
D: NA
J: TRBJ1-1

DNA: TGTGCCAGCCGCCGGGGTAGCGGGGAGACCCAGTACTTC
CDR3: CASRRGSGETQYF
size: NA
V: TRBV6-5
D: TRBD2
J: TRBJ2-5

DNA: TGTGCCACCAGTGACCCCGGACAGGGAAGTAGGAGCCAAGAGACCCAGTACTTC
CDR3: CATSDPGQGSRSQETQYF
size: NA
V: TRBV24-1
D: TRBD1
J: TRBJ2-5

DNA: TGTGCCAGCAGCTTAGCTAGCGGGGGTTACACCGGGGAGCTGTTTTTT
CDR3: CASSLASGGYTGELFF
size: once
V: TRBV7-2
D: TRBD2
J: TRBJ2-2

DNA: TGCAGTGCTAGTCGAACAGGGGATGATGGCTACACCTTC
CDR3: CSASRTGDDGYTF
size: few
V: TRBV20-1
D: TRBD1
J: TRBJ1-2

DNA: TGTGCCAGCAGCCTTTCTGTCGGGGAAGCTTTCTTT
CDR3: CASSLSVGEAFF
size: NA
V: TRBV5-4
D: NA
J: TRBJ1-1

DNA: TGTGCCAGCAGCCCCTGGGGGGCGGGGGCCCAGGAGACCCAGTACTTC
CDR3: CASSPWGAGAQETQYF
size: NA
V: TRBV9
D: NA
J: TRBJ2-5

DNA: TGCGCCAGCAGCACAGCCGGGACAAAGAATGAAAAACTGTTTTTT
CDR3: CASSTAGTKNEKLFF
size: NA
V: TRBV5-1
D: NA
J: TRBJ1-4